Listed here are 2 T cell receptor beta chains from one sample, sequenced in a study of shared clonotypes between healthy human individuals. Using immunoSEQ multiplex PCR, the repertoire was profiled, and TCRdb retains in-frame clones only, with some absent. The table includes 2 million or so clones, roughly 94% detected once. Specimen: naive CD4+ T cells sorted from blood. Subset noted: CD45RA+ positively selected. The origin of the receptors is a man aged 18 to 29 in good health.

The rearrangement links TRBV5-6 to TRBJ2-7; 7 nucleotides line up with TRBD1. J lost 4 bases, V lost 3 bases, and 1 base had no gene match. The CDR3 extends over 12 amino acids. Germline values: CDR1 SGHDT, CDR2 YYEEEE. The CDR3 region is CASSSGQYEQYF. As DNA, the CDR3 is TGTGCCAGCAGCTCGGGACAGTACGAGCAGTACTTC.

The V and J genes are TRBV9 and TRBJ1-6, with D tentatively TRBD1 (6 bases). Trimming stripped 3 bases from V and 10 bases from J, with 11 bases between. The CDR3 extends over 13 amino acids. From germline, CDR1 is SGDLS and CDR2 YYNGEE. CDR3 in amino acids: CASSGGQESPLHF. DNA for the CDR3: TGTGCCAGCAGCGGGGGGCAGGAATCACCCCTCCACTTT.